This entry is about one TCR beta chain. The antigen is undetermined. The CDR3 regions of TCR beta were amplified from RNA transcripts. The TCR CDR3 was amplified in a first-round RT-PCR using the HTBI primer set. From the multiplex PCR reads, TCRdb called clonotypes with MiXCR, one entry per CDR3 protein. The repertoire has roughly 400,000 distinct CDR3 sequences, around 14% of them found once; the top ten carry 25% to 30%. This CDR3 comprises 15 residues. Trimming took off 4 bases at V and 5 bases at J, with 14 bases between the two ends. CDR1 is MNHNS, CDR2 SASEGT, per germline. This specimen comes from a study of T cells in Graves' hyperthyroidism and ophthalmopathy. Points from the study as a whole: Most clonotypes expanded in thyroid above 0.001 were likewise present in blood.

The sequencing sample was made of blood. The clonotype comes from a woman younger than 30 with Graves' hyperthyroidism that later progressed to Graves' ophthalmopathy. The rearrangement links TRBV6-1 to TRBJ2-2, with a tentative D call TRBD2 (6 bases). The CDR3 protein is CASSGPGTLTGELFF. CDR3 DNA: TGTGCCAGCAGTGGCCCCGGGACTCTTACCGGGGAGCTGTTTTTT.